The sequence of this T cell receptor beta chain was determined in a study of tumor-infiltrating lymphocytes in primary liver carcinoma. For each extraction, RNA and DNA were obtained together from about 20-30 mg of unsorted bulk tissue. TCR beta cDNA was made from around 520 ng total RNA with a constant-region primer. Sequencing libraries for TCR beta derived from three nested multiplex PCR rounds that used slightly modified ARM-PCR. Each CDR3 protein gets one entry after TCRdb re-called the multiplex PCR reads with MiXCR. The sample contains 95,000 to 150,000 distinct CDR3 sequences, roughly 69% of which appear only once. This sequence originates from an older woman with primary liver carcinoma and hepatitis B virus infection. Sequenced input: liver tumor tissue from sampling region 1. Indicated subset: tumor region T1, superior pole.

Here the CDR3 DNA reads TGTGCCAGCAGCTTAGGGCCCTCGGCTATTAACTATGGCTACACCTTC. It is translated as CASSLGPSAINYGYTF. This chain connects TRBV7-8 to TRBJ1-2; no firm D call. This CDR3 is 16 amino acids long. The V end lost 1 base, the J end lost 1 base, and 13 bases lay between the germline ends. The germline gives CDR1 SGHVS, CDR2 FQNEAQ.